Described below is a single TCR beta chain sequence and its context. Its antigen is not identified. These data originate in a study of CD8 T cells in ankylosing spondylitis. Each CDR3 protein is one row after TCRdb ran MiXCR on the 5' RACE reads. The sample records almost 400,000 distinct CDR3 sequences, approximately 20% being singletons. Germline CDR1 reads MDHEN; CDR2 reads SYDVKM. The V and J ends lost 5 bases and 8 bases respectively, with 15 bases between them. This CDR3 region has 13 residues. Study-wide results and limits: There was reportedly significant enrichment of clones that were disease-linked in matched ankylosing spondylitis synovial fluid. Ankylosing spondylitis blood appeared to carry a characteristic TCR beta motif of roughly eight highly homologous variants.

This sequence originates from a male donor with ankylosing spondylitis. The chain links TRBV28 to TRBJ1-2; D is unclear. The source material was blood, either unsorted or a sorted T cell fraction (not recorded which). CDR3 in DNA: TGTGCCAGCAGTCTCACCCCCCTTAGGGGCTACACCTTC. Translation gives CASSLTPLRGYTF.